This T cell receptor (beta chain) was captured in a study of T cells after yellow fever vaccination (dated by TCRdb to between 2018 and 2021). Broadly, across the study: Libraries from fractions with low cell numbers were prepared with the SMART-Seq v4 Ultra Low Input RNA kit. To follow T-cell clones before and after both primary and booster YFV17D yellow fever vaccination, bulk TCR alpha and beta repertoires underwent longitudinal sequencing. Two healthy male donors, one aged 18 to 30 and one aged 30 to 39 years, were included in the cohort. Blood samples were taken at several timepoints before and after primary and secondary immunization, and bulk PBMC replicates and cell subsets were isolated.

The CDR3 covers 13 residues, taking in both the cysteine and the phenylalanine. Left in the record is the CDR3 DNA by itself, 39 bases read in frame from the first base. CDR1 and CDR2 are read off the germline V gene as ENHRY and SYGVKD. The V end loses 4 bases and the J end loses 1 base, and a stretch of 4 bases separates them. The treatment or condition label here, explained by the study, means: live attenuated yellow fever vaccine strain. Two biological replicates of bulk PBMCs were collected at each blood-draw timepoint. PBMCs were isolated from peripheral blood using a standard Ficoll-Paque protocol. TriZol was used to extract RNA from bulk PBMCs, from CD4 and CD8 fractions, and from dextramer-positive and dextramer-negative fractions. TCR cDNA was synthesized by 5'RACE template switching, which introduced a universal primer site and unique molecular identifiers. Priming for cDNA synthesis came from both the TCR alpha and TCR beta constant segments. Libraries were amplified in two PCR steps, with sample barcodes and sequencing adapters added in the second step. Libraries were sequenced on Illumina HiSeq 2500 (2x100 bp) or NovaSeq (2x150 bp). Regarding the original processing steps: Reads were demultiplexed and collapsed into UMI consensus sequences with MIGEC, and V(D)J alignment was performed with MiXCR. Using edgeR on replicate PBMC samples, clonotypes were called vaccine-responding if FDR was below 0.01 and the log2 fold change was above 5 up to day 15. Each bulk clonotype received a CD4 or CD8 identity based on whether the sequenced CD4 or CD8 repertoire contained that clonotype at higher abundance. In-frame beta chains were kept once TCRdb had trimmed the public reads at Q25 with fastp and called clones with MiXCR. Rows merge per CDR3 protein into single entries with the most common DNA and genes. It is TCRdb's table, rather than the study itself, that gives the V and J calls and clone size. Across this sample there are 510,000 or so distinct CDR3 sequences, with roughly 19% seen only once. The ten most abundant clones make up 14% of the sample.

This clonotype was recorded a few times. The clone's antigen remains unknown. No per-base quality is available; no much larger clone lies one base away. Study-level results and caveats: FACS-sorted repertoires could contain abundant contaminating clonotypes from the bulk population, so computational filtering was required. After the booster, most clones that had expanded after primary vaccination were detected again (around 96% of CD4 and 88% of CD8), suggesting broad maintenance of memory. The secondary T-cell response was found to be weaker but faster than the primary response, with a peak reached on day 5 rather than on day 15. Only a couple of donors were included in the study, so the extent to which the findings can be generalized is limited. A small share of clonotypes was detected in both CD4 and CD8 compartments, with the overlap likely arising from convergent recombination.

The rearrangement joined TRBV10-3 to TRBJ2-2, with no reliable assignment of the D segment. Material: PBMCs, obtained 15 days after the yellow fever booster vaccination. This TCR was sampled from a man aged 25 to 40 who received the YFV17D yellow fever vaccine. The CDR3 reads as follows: CAISVVNTGELFF. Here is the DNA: TGTGCCATCAGTGTCGTGAACACCGGGGAGCTGTTTTTT.